This T cell receptor beta chain was sequenced during a study of blood T cell repertoires in COVID-19. Profiling relied on immunoSEQ multiplex PCR, and the TCRdb table lists in-frame clones only, not all of them. This sample has around 120,000 clones, with more than 75% found just once. Trimming took 4 bases from V and 1 from J, leaving 7 bases between them. This CDR3 comprises 13 residues. Germline V gene lookup returns CDR1 SNHLY and CDR2 FYNNEI. The chain links TRBV2 to TRBJ1-1; no firm D call. This clonotype was obtained from a man in his 60s with COVID-19, enrolled during active disease. Sample: peripheral blood. CDR3 region: CASSVSGNTEAFF. The CDR3 DNA reads as TGTGCCAGCAGTGTTAGCGGGAACACTGAAGCTTTCTTT.